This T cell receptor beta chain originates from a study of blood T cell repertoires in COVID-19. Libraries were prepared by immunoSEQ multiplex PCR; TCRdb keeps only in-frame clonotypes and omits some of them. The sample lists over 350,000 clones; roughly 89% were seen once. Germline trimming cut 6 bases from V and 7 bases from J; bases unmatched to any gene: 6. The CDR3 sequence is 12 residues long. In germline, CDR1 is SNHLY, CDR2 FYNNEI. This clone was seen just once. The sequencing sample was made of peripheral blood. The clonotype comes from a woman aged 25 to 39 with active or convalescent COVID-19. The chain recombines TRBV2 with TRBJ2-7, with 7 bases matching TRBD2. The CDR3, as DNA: TGTGCCAGCAGGCCGGGAGGCTGGGAGCAGTACTTC. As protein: CASRPGGWEQYF. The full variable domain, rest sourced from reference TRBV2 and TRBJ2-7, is EPEVTQTPSHQVTQMGQEVILRCVPISNHLYFYWYRQILGQKVEFLVSFYNNEISEKSEIFDDQFSVERPDGSNFTLKIRSTKLEDSAMYFCASRPGGWEQYFGPGTRLTVT.